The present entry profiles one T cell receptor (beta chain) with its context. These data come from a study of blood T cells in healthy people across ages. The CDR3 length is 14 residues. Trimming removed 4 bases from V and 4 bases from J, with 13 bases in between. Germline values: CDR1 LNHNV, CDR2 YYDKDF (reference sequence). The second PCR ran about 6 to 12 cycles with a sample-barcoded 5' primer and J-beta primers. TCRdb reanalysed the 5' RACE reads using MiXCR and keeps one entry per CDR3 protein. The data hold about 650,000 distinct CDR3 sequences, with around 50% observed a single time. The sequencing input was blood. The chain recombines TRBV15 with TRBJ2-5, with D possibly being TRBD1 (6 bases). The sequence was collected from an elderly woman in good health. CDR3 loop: CATSIGQNRETQYF. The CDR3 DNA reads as TGTGCCACCAGCATTGGACAGAACCGAGAGACCCAGTACTTC.